Listed below are T cell receptor beta chains from one sample, sequenced in a study of blood T cell repertoires in COVID-19. Sequenced by immunoSEQ multiplex PCR; TCRdb stores in-frame clones only, minus some. Here the sample spans about 70,000 clones, over 60% being singletons. Sample: peripheral blood. Receptor source: a woman at least 80 years old with active or convalescent COVID-19. Both conserved end residues are part of each CDR3. The D gene is left open where the match is weak.

TRBJ2-3 TRBV15 . TGTGCCACCAGCGGATCATTACAGGCGATCACAGATACGCAGTATTTT CATSGSLQAITDTQYF
TRBJ1-5 TRBV28 . TGTGCCAGCACCTATTCGGACACCCCGAGGAGCAATCAGCCCCAGCATTTT CASTYSDTPRSNQPQHF
TRBJ2-7 TRBV7-9 . TGTGCCAGCAGCCACCCAGGCGAGCAGTACTTC CASSHPGEQYF
TRBJ1-5 TRBV28 . TGTGCCAGCACCTCAGATATTTGGAGGCAGAACCTTGGCAATCAGCCCCAGCATTTT CASTSDIWRQNLGNQPQHF
TRBJ1-5 TRBV28 TRBD1 TGTGCCAGCAAAGGACAGGAGAGGCATCAGCCCCAGCATTTT CASKGQERHQPQHF
TRBJ2-5 TRBV5-4 . TGTGCCAGCAGCCCGCGTGGGGCAGCGTCAGGGACCCAGTACTTC CASSPRGAASGTQYF
TRBJ1-2 TRBV3-1/TRBV3-2 . TGTGCCAGCAGCCAAGGTGGTACGAGATATGGCTACACCTTC CASSQGGTRYGYTF
TRBJ1-1 TRBV10-3 . TGTGCCATCAGCTCCGCAGGGGCCACTGAAGCTTTCTTT CAISSAGATEAFF
TRBJ2-2 TRBV5-1 TRBD2 TGCGCCAGCAGCGAGGGACTAGCGGGGGCCTCCACCGGGGAGCTGTTTTTT CASSEGLAGASTGELFF
TRBJ1-3 TRBV19 . TGTGCCAGTAGTATTCTCTCCGGGGGAGCTGGAAACACCATATATTTT CASSILSGGAGNTIYF